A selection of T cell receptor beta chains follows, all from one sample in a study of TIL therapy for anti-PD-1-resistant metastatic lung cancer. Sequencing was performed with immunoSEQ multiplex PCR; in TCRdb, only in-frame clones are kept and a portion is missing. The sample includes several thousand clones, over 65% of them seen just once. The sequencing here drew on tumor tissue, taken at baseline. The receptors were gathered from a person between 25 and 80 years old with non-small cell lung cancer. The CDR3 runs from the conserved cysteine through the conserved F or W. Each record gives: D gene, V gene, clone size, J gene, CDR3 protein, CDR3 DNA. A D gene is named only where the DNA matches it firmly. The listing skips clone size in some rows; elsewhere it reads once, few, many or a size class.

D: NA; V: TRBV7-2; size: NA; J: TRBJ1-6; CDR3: CASSRTGGNNSPLHF; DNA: TGTGCCAGCAGCCGGACCGGGGGGAATAATTCACCCCTCCACTTT
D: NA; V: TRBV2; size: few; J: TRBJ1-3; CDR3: CASSNAQGPGNTIYF; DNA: TGTGCCAGCAGTAACGCCCAGGGACCTGGAAACACCATATATTTT
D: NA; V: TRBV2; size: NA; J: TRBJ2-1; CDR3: CASSAGRGAYNEQFF; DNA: TGTGCCAGCAGCGCTGGCCGGGGCGCCTACAATGAGCAGTTCTTC
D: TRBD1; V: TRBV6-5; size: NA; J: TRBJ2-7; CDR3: CASMLRTGSYEQYF; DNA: TGTGCCAGCATGTTACGGACAGGGTCTTACGAGCAGTACTTC
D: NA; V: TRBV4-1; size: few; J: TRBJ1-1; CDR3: CASRMGVSSTEAFF; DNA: TGCGCCAGCAGGATGGGGGTCAGCAGCACTGAAGCTTTCTTT
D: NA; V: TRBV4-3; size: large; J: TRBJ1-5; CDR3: CASSQGRGQPQHF; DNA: TGCGCCAGCAGCCAAGGGAGAGGTCAGCCCCAGCATTTT
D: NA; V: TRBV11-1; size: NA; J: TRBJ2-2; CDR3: CASSFIDRFTGELFF; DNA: TGTGCCAGCAGCTTTATAGACCGGTTCACCGGGGAGCTGTTTTTT
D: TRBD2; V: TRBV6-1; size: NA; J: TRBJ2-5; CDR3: CASSEIVGGGVQETQYF; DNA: TGTGCCAGCAGTGAAATCGTCGGCGGGGGGGTCCAAGAGACCCAGTACTTC
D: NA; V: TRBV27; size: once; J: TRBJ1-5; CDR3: CASSLQTSGNQPQHF; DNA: TGTGCCAGCAGTTTACAAACTTCGGGCAATCAGCCCCAGCATTTT
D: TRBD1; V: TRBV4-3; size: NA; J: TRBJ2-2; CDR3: CASSQEIETGTTGELFF; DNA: TGCGCCAGCAGCCAAGAAATCGAGACAGGGACAACCGGGGAGCTGTTTTTT
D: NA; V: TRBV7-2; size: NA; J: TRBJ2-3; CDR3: CASSLRGAFTDTQYF; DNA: TGTGCCAGCAGCTTACGGGGGGCATTCACAGATACGCAGTATTTT
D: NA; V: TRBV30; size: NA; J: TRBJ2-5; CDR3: CAWNIPQETQYF; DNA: TGTGCCTGGAATATCCCCCAAGAGACCCAGTACTTC
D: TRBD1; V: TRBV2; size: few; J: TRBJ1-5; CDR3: CASSTQTGDQPQHF; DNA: TGTGCCAGCAGTACCCAGACAGGGGATCAGCCCCAGCATTTT
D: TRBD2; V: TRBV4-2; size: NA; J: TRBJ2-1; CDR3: CASSGLGRGGIDEQFF; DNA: TGTGCCAGCAGCGGTTTAGGGCGGGGGGGCATTGATGAGCAGTTCTTC
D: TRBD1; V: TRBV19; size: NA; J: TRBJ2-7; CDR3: CASSIDPRTGSAYEQYF; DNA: TGTGCCAGTAGTATAGATCCCCGGACAGGATCTGCCTACGAGCAGTACTTC
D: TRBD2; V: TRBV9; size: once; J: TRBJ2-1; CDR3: CARGAGGEQFF; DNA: TGTGCCCGCGGGGCGGGGGGAGAGCAGTTCTTC
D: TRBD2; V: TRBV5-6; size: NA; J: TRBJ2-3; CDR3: CASSLGLAGVVTDTQYF; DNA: TGTGCCAGCAGCTTGGGCCTAGCGGGAGTGGTCACAGATACGCAGTATTTT
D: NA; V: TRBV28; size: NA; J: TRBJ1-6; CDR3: CASSTRGLSSPLHF; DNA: TGTGCCAGCAGTACCAGGGGCCTAAGTTCACCCCTCCACTTT
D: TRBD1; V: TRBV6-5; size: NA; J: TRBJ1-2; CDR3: CASSLTGGNGGYTF; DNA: TGTGCCAGCAGTTTAACAGGGGGCAACGGTGGCTACACCTTC
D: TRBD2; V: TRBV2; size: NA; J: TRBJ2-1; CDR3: CASSEELAGPNNEQFF; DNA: TGTGCCAGCAGTGAGGAACTAGCGGGACCTAACAATGAGCAGTTCTTC
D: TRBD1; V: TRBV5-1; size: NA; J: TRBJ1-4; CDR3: CASSPMRTGVFANEKLFF; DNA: TGCGCCAGCAGCCCGATGAGGACAGGGGTTTTCGCTAATGAAAAACTGTTTTTT
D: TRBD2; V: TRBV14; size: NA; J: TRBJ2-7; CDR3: CASSRDYYYEQYF; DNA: TGTGCCAGCAGCCGGGACTATTACTACGAGCAGTACTTC
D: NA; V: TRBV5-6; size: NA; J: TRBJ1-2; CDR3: CASSYWTEGYGYTF; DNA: TGTGCCAGCAGCTATTGGACAGAGGGCTATGGCTACACCTTC
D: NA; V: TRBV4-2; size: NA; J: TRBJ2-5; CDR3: CASSLGVDQYF; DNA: TGTGCCAGCAGCCTAGGGGTTGACCAGTACTTC
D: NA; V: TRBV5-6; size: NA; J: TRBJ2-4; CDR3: CASSLPTAGNIQYF; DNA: TGTGCCAGCAGCTTGCCCACGGCCGGAAACATTCAGTACTTC
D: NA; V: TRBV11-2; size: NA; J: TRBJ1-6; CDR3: CASSLDLSAILHF; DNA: TGTGCCAGCAGCTTAGACCTCTCTGCTATCCTCCACTTT
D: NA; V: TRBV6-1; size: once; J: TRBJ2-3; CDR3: CASSEPKQYF; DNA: TGTGCCAGCAGTGAACCCAAGCAGTATTTT
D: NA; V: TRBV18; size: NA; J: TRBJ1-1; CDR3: CASSLKTNTEAFF; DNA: TGTGCCAGCTCACTTAAGACCAACACTGAAGCTTTCTTT
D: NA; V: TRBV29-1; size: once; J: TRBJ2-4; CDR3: CSVARENIQYF; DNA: TGCAGCGTTGCCAGGGAAAACATTCAGTACTTC